This T cell receptor (beta chain) is drawn from a study of vaccination effects on CD4 cells after COVID-19 (dated 2022 in TCRdb). Regarding the research as a whole: Post-vaccine samples across the study were collected a median of 72 days after the second dose, with a range of 14 to 241. The study compared SARS-CoV-2 spike-specific CD4+ TCR repertoires before and after mRNA vaccination in COVID-19 convalescent patients and infection-naive vaccine recipients. A total of 10 COVID-19 convalescent patients and several SARS-CoV-2-naive healthy vaccine recipients were included in the full study. Cultures from other donors in the study were sequenced using the Oncomine TCR Beta short-read assay on an Illumina iSeq 100. What the authors observed across the whole study: In healthy vaccine recipients, vaccine-induced clones were almost all SARS-CoV-2 mono-reactive, with only 1 of 255 being cross-reactive with common cold coronaviruses. The study was limited by a small number of convalescent patients and lacked early post-infection timepoints. Marked clonal contraction was observed in both infection-induced and vaccine-induced clones at late post-vaccination timepoints, consistent with waning T cell responses.

Note on this clone: No antigen is known for it. No base quality values were provided; no much bigger clone lies one nucleotide off.

Libraries were constructed by the immunoSEQ multiplex PCR assay. DNA from the cultured, isolated CD4+ T cells was subjected to TCR beta CDR3 sequencing. On the authors' methods: Non-productive TCR sequences were removed, reads were trimmed to the CDR3 region, and CDR3s of at least 7 amino acids were retained. The MANAFEST web app was used to identify antigen-specific clonotypes by comparing expansion in peptide wells with expansion in reference cultures. For clones to be considered positive, expansion at FDR<0.05 versus reference and all other wells, an odds ratio above 5, and a frequency above 0.1% in two replicate wells were required. Cross-reactive clonotypes were defined as significantly expanded in SARS-CoV-2 spike wells and in at least one common cold coronavirus spike condition. Levenshtein distance calculated with the stringdist R package was used to assess CDR3 similarity, and unrooted trees were constructed with ape in R 3.6.1. TCRdb's version of the immuneACCESS table is confined to in-frame rearrangements and falls short of the full clone set. An unresolved V gene accounts for under half of the shortfall where checked; the remainder is of unknown origin. For V, J and clone size, that table is used; D and trimming come from the DNA. The sample data list 30,000 or so clones, and approximately 72% of these were observed just once. The top ten clones comprise 12% of the sample.

The germline V gene encodes CDR1 MNHEY and CDR2 SMNVEV (reference sequence). The CDR3 goes from the cysteine to the phenylalanine over 13 residues. Here the CDR3 DNA is all that survives: 39 bases in frame from base 1. V lost 4 bases and J lost 3 bases; the stretch between them is 10 bases long. The ViraFEST assay stimulated PBMC with viral peptide pools and then used TCR sequencing to identify antigen-specific CD4+ T cell clonotypes by expansion. After more than 9 days of culture, CD4+ T cells were isolated with the EasySep CD4+ T cell isolation kit. Participants received two doses of either the BNT162b2 or the mRNA-1273 mRNA SARS-CoV-2 vaccine. The absence of prior SARS-CoV-2 infection in healthy vaccine recipients was confirmed by negative nucleocapsid antibodies before and after vaccination. Each well held 2 million to 2.5 million PBMC cultured in IMDM containing roughly 5% human AB serum, about 10 IU/ml IL-2 and gentamicin, along with around 9.4 ug/ml peptides. On days 3 and 7, half of the culture medium was replaced with fresh IL-2-containing medium. Unless otherwise noted, each peptide stimulation condition was cultured in triplicate wells. Using Ficoll-Paque Plus gradient centrifugation, PBMC were separated from whole blood and then either used fresh or cryopreserved at -140C. Overlapping peptide pools spanned the spike proteins of SARS-CoV-2 and the common cold coronaviruses HCoV-NL63, HCoV-OC43 and HCoV-229E. The QIAamp micro DNA kit was used to extract genomic DNA from the cultured CD4+ T cells.

Here the chain combines TRBV27 and TRBJ2-7; the D segment cannot be called with confidence. This TCR derives from a human donor who received a COVID-19 vaccine. Sequencing used CD4+ T cells from PBMCs cultured with HCoV-229E spike peptides, obtained after COVID-19 vaccination. The meaning of the sample's cell subset or site label: HCoV-229E spike overlapping peptide pool stimulation. The CDR3 reads as follows: CASSSYRNYEQYF. In nucleotides, the sequence is TGTGCCAGCAGTTCGTATAGGAACTACGAGCAGTACTTC.